This T cell receptor beta chain was retrieved from a study of cytomegalovirus exposure and HLA in healthy donors. PCR involved 60 Vbeta and 13 Jbeta primers. Under the authors' procedure: Per a later analysis, the number of unique TCR beta chains was roughly 80 million, of which 8.5 million to 11 million were shared. Only in-frame clones appear in the TCRdb table, and some are missing; sequencing was by immunoSEQ multiplex PCR. That table supplies the V and J calls and clone size; D and trimming were determined from the DNA. The table has about 160,000 clones, around 74% seen once. Overall study findings and caveats: A later analysis linked a missense variant in DCLRE1C to the trimming of TCR beta V and J genes. In most subjects, TCR beta sequences reportedly gave accurate predictions of HLA-A and HLA-B alleles.

As concerns this clone: What it binds is not known.

The sequence was obtained from a female donor in good health and CMV-seronegative. Material: PBMCs.

CDR3 DNA sequence: TGTGCCAGCAAAAAAGGGACAGGGACCAACACCGGGGAGCTGTTTTTT. Translated, it gives CASKKGTGTNTGELFF. The genes are TRBV2 and TRBJ2-2, with 9 bases matching TRBD1. V was clipped by 7 bases and J by 2 bases; unmatched bases: 8. The V gene's germline CDR1 is SNHLY and CDR2 FYNNEI. The CDR3 has 16 amino acids.